The clone carrying this TCR beta chain was detected ten times or more. These data belong to a study of control samples from healthy donors and cancer patients. The method was immunoSEQ multiplex PCR; TCRdb's version includes in-frame clones alone and lacks a portion of them. Of 95,000 to 150,000 clones listed, around 89% were seen once; the top ten hold roughly 3.3%. Trimming removed 6 bases from V and 12 bases from J; junction bases left unmatched: 14. The CDR3 consists of 15 residues. Germline V gene data show CDR1 as LGHDT and CDR2 as YNNKEL (reference sequence). The sample comprised blood. J is TRBJ1-1 and V is TRBV3-1 (or the pseudogene TRBV3-2); 12 bases map to TRBD1. This receptor was identified in a man aged 40-50 years in good health. The CDR3 protein is CASSPGTGGFITTFF. In nucleotides, the CDR3 is TGTGCCAGCAGTCCCGGGACAGGGGGCTTTATTACAACTTTCTTT.